The 26 T cell receptor beta chains below come from one sample, sequenced in a study of cytomegalovirus exposure and HLA in healthy donors. The PCR made use of 60 Vbeta and 13 Jbeta primers. TCRdb's copy holds only in-frame clones and misses some; the assay was immunoSEQ multiplex PCR. The sample shows 200,000 to 250,000 clones, about 80% of them seen only once. Sequenced material: PBMCs. These receptors were obtained from a woman between 55 and 75 years old in good health and CMV-seropositive.

A remark on this clone: At one of its ends the junction is not consistent with the germline gene, which may arise from a read error. The chain links TRBV4-1 to TRBJ2-7, with D possibly matching TRBD2 (5 bases). This CDR3 is built from 17 residues. CDR1 is MGHRA, CDR2 YSYEKL, per germline. The CDR3 nucleotides are TGCGCCAGCAGCCAAGATCCTCCTCGGGGTTCGCCCTATGAGCAGTACTTC. Translation: CASSQDPPRGSPYEQYF.

This clone occurred once. The gene calls are TRBV25-1 and TRBJ1-5, with 9 bases matching TRBD1. CDR3 size: 17 residues. Germline V gene sequence: CDR1 MGHDK, CDR2 SYGVNS. The V segment lost 4 bases and the J segment 7 bases; nucleotides outside the gene matches: 14. This CDR3 reads CASSALPGTGLDQPQHF. The CDR3, as DNA: TGTGCCAGCAGTGCCCTCCCCGGGACAGGGTTGGACCAGCCCCAGCATTTT.

This clone was seen a single time. V gene TRBV2 combines with J gene TRBJ1-5, with a possible D match to TRBD1 (6 bases). Germline-derived CDR1 and CDR2 are SNHLY and FYNNEI. Trimming stripped 4 bases from V and 0 bases from J, with 10 bases between. The CDR3 has 15 amino acids. The CDR3 here is CASSGTVDSNQPQHF. The DNA for the CDR3 is TGTGCCAGCAGTGGGACAGTAGATAGCAATCAGCCCCAGCATTTT.

This chain connects TRBV11-2 to TRBJ1-2; D gene unclear. Germline-derived CDR1 and CDR2 are SGHAT and FQNNGV. The CDR3 spans 13 residues. The V end was cut by 4 bases, the J end by 7 bases, with 13 bases between. The CDR3 DNA is TGTGCCAGCAGCTCCAACTTACCCCGTGGCTACACCTTC. Protein sequence: CASSSNLPRGYTF.

This clone was seen more than once but under ten times. This rearrangement joins TRBV25-1 to TRBJ2-1; D perhaps matches TRBD2 (5 bases). Germline-derived CDR1 and CDR2 are MGHDK and SYGVNS. Trimming removed 4 bases from V and 0 bases from J, with 16 bases in between. The CDR3 has 17 residues. For the CDR3, the DNA is TGTGCCAGCAGTGGGGCCTTTAGACTACACTCCTACAATGAGCAGTTCTTC. It codes for CASSGAFRLHSYNEQFF.

The chain has TRBV19 and TRBJ2-7; 7 nucleotides agree with TRBD1. Germline values: CDR1 LNHDA, CDR2 SQIVND (reference sequence). Trimming removed 4 bases from V and 1 base from J; junction bases left unmatched: 1. This CDR3 spans 13 amino acids. The CDR3 DNA reads as TGTGCCAGTAGTACGACAGGGTCCTACGAGCAGTACTTC. Its protein is CASSTTGSYEQYF. The full variable domain, completed using reference TRBV19 and TRBJ2-7, is DGGITQSPKYLFRKEGQNVTLSCEQNLNHDAMYWYRQDPGQGLRLIYYSQIVNDFQKGDIAEGYSVSREKKESFPLTVTSAQKNPTAFYLCASSTTGSYEQYFGPGTRLTVT.

The rearrangement joins TRBV12-5 to TRBJ1-2; D not resolved. The CDR3 has 13 amino acids. Deletions cut 2 bases from V and 6 bases from J, with 10 bases between. CDR1 and CDR2 from the germline V gene are LGHNT and FRNRAP. This CDR3 reads CASGLSGGHGYTF. CDR3 coding DNA: TGTGCTAGTGGTTTGTCGGGAGGGCATGGCTACACCTTC.

The V gene is TRBV19, the J gene TRBJ1-2; the D is unclear. From germline, CDR1 is LNHDA and CDR2 SQIVND (reference sequence). Trimming left V 3 bases short and J 1 base short, with 9 bases between. The CDR3 length is 14 residues. For the CDR3, the DNA is TGTGCCAGTAGTATCAATCAGGATAACTATGGCTACACCTTC. It yields the protein CASSINQDNYGYTF.

The CDR3 spells CASSSRDKNSPLHF. CDR3 nucleotide sequence: TGTGCCAGCAGTTCCCGGGACAAGAATTCACCCCTCCACTTT. The chain recombines TRBV27 with TRBJ1-6; D perhaps matches TRBD1 (6 bases). The germline CDR1 and CDR2 sequences are MNHEY and SMNVEV (reference sequence). The CDR3 is 14 amino acids. V lost 4 bases, J lost 7 bases, and 11 bases lay in between.

CDR3 protein: CASSSDDALRWETQYF. The CDR3 DNA sequence: TGTGCCAGCAGCTCGGATGACGCCCTGCGGTGGGAGACCCAGTACTTC. The chain has TRBV5-4 and TRBJ2-5; no firm D call. Germline V lookup: CDR1 SGHNT, CDR2 YYREEE (reference sequence). The CDR3 covers 16 residues. Between the trimmed V and J ends, which lost 3 bases and 5 bases, there was a span of 20 bases.

This chain links TRBV20-1 with TRBJ1-1; the match to TRBD1 covers 7 bases. CDR3 length equals 11 residues. From germline, CDR1 is DFQATT and CDR2 SNEGSKA (reference sequence). The trim removed 7 bases at V and 4 bases at J, leaving 3 bases unmatched. CDR3 in DNA: TGCAGTGGACAGGGAAGCACTGAAGCTTTCTTT. Translated, it gives CSGQGSTEAFF.

The V call is TRBV15, the J call TRBJ2-1, with TRBD2 matching over 14 bases. The germline V gene encodes CDR1 LNHNV and CDR2 YYDKDF (reference sequence). J lost 8 bases, V lost 3 bases, and 9 bases had no gene match. The CDR3 is made up of 17 amino acids. The CDR3 protein is CATSSETSGRGRDEQFF. The CDR3 coding sequence is TGTGCCACCAGCAGTGAGACTAGCGGGAGGGGTCGGGATGAGCAGTTCTTC.

The chain combines TRBV5-5 with TRBJ2-7, with TRBD1 matching 9 bases. Trimming took 7 bases from V and 1 from J; bases not matched to a gene: 9. Germline CDR1 SGHKS, CDR2 YYEKEE (reference sequence). This CDR3 spans 15 amino acids. CDR3: CASSPTGGFSYEQYF. CDR3 nucleotide sequence: TGTGCCAGCTCCCCCACAGGGGGCTTTTCCTACGAGCAGTACTTC.

V is TRBV5-1 and J is TRBJ2-7; TRBD2 might be the D (5 bases). V was shortened by 9 bases and J by 5 bases, with 24 bases between the two germline ends. There are 15 residues in the CDR3. CDR1 is SGHRS, CDR2 YFSETQ, per germline. CDR3 residues: CATERGYRGCHEQYF. CDR3 nucleotides: TGCGCCACAGAAAGAGGGTACAGAGGATGCCACGAGCAGTACTTC.

This chain connects TRBV9 to TRBJ1-2; tentatively, D is TRBD1 (5 bases). This CDR3 region has 12 residues. V was trimmed by 0 bases and J by 9 bases, leaving 9 bases between them. CDR1 and CDR2 from the germline V gene are SGDLS and YYNGEE. CDR3 sequence reads: CASSVAGVRYTF. The CDR3 DNA reads as TGTGCCAGCAGCGTAGCGGGGGTCCGCTACACCTTC.

The J gene is TRBJ2-5, the V gene TRBV4-2; TRBD2 matches at 8 bases. The ends lost 0 bases at V and 5 bases at J; junction bases unmatched: 8. The CDR3 runs to 16 residues. CDR1 LGHNA and CDR2 YNFKEQ come from the germline V gene. The DNA for the CDR3 is TGTGCCAGCAGCCAAGATCGGGGGGGGCTCGGGGAGACCCAGTACTTC. As protein: CASSQDRGGLGETQYF.

This clone has only a few counts. The V call is TRBV29-1, the J call TRBJ1-4; D might be TRBD1 (6 bases). This CDR3 has 14 amino acids. Deletions cut 4 bases from V and 4 bases from J, with 13 bases between. Germline CDR1 reads SQVTM; CDR2 reads ANQGSEA. In DNA, the CDR3 is TGCAGCGTTGGGCCGGGACAAAATAATGAAAAACTGTTTTTT. This gives the protein CSVGPGQNNEKLFF.

This clone has just a few counts. The V and J genes are TRBV19 and TRBJ1-1; 9 bases map to TRBD1. V dropped 11 bases and J dropped 4; count of bases not matched to a gene: 8. Germline loops: CDR1 LNHDA, CDR2 SQIVND (reference sequence). The CDR3 totals 13 residues. CDR3 in DNA: TGTGCCTCCGGGACAGGGAGTTCCACTGAAGCTTTCTTT. This translates into CASGTGSSTEAFF.

The chain joins TRBV10-2 to TRBJ1-5, with 9 bases fitting TRBD1. V shed 1 base, J shed 5 bases, and the junction held 6 bases outside the gene matches. The CDR3 covers 16 residues. Germline V CDR1 and CDR2: WSHSY, SAAADI. The CDR3 loop is CASSEWGQGGDQPQHF. CDR3 in DNA: TGCGCCAGCAGTGAGTGGGGACAGGGAGGCGATCAGCCCCAGCATTTT.

The gene calls are TRBV7-8 and TRBJ2-4, with D possibly TRBD2 on 6 matching bases. V was trimmed by 6 bases and J by 0 bases, leaving 18 bases between them. The CDR3 length is 17 residues. Germline assignment: CDR1 SGHVS and CDR2 FQNEAQ. CDR3 region: CASSPGGRILAKNIQYF. The CDR3 nucleotides read TGTGCCAGCAGTCCAGGAGGGCGCATTCTAGCCAAAAACATTCAGTACTTC.

The rearrangement uses TRBV11-3 and TRBJ2-7; tentative D call: TRBD1 (5 bases). Germline V gene lookup returns CDR1 SGHNT and CDR2 YENEEA. The CDR3 length is 13 residues. Between the trimmed V and J ends, which lost 3 bases and 4 bases, there was a span of 10 bases. DNA of the CDR3: TGTGCCAGCAGCTTCGAACCAGGGTACGAGCAGTACTTC. Translation: CASSFEPGYEQYF.

The chain carries TRBV11-2 and TRBJ1-5; the match to TRBD1 covers 12 bases. In germline, CDR1 is SGHAT, CDR2 FQNNGV. The CDR3 contains 18 residues. J lost 5 bases, V lost 2 bases, and 10 bases had no gene match. CDR3 sequence: CASSLNPGTGGVHQPQHF. The CDR3 coding sequence is TGTGCCAGCAGCTTAAACCCCGGGACAGGGGGCGTCCATCAGCCCCAGCATTTT.

This chain connects TRBV5-1 to TRBJ2-5, with a tentative D call TRBD1 (7 bases). Germline values: CDR1 SGHRS, CDR2 YFSETQ. The CDR3 runs 15 residues. V dropped 3 bases and J dropped 11 bases, with 23 bases sitting between them. In nucleotides, the CDR3 is TGCGCCAGCAGCTCCATTACAGGGGCCACGGGGGAGCAGTACTTC. Its translation: CASSSITGATGEQYF.

This chain links TRBV5-8 with TRBJ2-7; D is possibly TRBD2 (5 bases). Germline loops: CDR1 SGHTS, CDR2 YDEGEE. V dropped 0 bases and J dropped 0 bases, with 19 bases sitting between them. The CDR3 is 18 amino acids. CDR3 residues: CASSLGGPFPSTSYEQYF. Here the CDR3 DNA reads TGTGCCAGCAGCTTGGGTGGCCCTTTTCCTAGCACCTCCTACGAGCAGTACTTC. Combining the CDR3 with reference TRBV5-8 and TRBJ2-7 gives the whole variable domain EAGVTQSPTHLIKTRGQQATLRCSPISGHTSVYWYQQALGLGLQFLLWYDEGEERNRGNFPPRFSGRQFPNYSSELNVNALELEDSALYLCASSLGGPFPSTSYEQYFGPGTRLTVT.

On this clone: The junction shows a germline mismatch at one end, possibly a read error. The chain uses TRBV9 and TRBJ2-6; 7 nucleotides align to TRBD1. CDR3 length: 16 amino acids. Germline CDR1 and CDR2: SGDLS and YYNGEE. The CDR3 loop is CASSGQGGAGANVLAF. CDR3 nucleotides: TGTGCCAGCAGCGGACAAGGGGGCGCTGGGGCCAACGTCCTGGCTTTC.

V gene TRBV5-1 combines with J gene TRBJ1-6; D unclear. The CDR3 extends over 13 amino acids. CDR1 and CDR2 from the germline V gene are SGHRS and YFSETQ. V dropped 4 bases and J dropped 9 bases, with 11 bases sitting between them. CDR3 nucleotide sequence: TGCGCCAGCAGCCCCCGGGAGAGTTCACCCCTCCACTTT. This gives the protein CASSPRESSPLHF.